Following are 21 T cell receptor beta chains from one sample sequenced in a study of T cell responses to AZD1222 COVID-19 vaccine. Profiled with immunoSEQ multiplex PCR; TCRdb holds only in-frame clones, not every one. The repertoire holds around 140,000 clones, roughly nine tenths seen once, with about a tenth in the top ten. The sample in question was peripheral blood, obtained 28 days after the second AZD1222 dose. Every receptor here comes from an adult who received the AZD1222 COVID-19 vaccine.

This chain joins TRBV11-3 and TRBJ1-1; D ambiguous. The CDR3 totals 14 residues. Trimming stripped 2 bases from V and 1 base from J, with 8 bases between. Looked up from germline, CDR1 is SGHNT and CDR2 is YENEEA. Here the CDR3 DNA reads TGTGCCAGCAGCTTAAGTGTATCGAACACTGAAGCTTTCTTT. Translating it yields CASSLSVSNTEAFF.

V usage is TRBV19 and J usage is TRBJ1-1; no reliable D call. This CDR3 region has 14 residues. Germline CDR1 and CDR2: LNHDA and SQIVND (reference sequence). Trimming removed 3 bases at V and 4 bases at J, with 12 bases between. The CDR3 reads CASSMHQVGTEAFF. CDR3 bases: TGTGCCAGTAGTATGCATCAGGTGGGCACTGAAGCTTTCTTT.

The chain has TRBV7-9 and TRBJ1-1, with D perhaps matching TRBD1 (6 bases). Looked up from germline, CDR1 is SEHNR and CDR2 is FQNEAQ (reference sequence). The ends were cut back, 6 bases at V and 1 base at J, with 12 bases in the middle. There are 14 residues in the CDR3. The CDR3 DNA reads as TGTGCCAGCAGTCAGGGACACCGGAACACTGAAGCTTTCTTT. Amino acids: CASSQGHRNTEAFF. Supplemented by reference TRBV7-9 and TRBJ1-1, the full variable domain reads DTGVSQNPRHKITKRGQNVTFRCDPISEHNRLYWYRQTLGQGPEFLTYFQNEAQLEKSRLLSDRFSAERPKGSFSTLEIQRTEQGDSAMYLCASSQGHRNTEAFFGQGTRLTVV.

The chain joins TRBV6-6 to TRBJ1-2; 7 bases fit TRBD1. The CDR3 has 11 amino acids. V dropped 4 bases and J dropped 12; count of bases not matched to a gene: 5. Per germline, CDR1 MNHNY and CDR2 SVGAGI (reference sequence). Written as DNA, the CDR3 is TGTGCCAGCAGTTTCGGACAGGAAGACACCTTC. Protein product: CASSFGQEDTF.

The chain links TRBV5-1 to TRBJ2-2, with D hard to call. In germline, CDR1 is SGHRS, CDR2 YFSETQ. There are 13 residues in the CDR3. The V gene lost 0 bases and the J gene lost 6 bases, with 6 bases spanning the gap. Written as DNA, the CDR3 is TGCGCCAGCAGCTTGGAAGGGTCCGGGGAGCTGTTTTTT. This encodes CASSLEGSGELFF.

The genes are TRBV6-5 and TRBJ2-7, with TRBD2 matching over 14 bases. The V gene end was trimmed by 6 bases and the J gene end by 4 bases; junction bases not matched to a gene: 5. Germline values: CDR1 MNHEY, CDR2 SVGAGI. The CDR3 runs to 15 residues. The DNA for the CDR3 is TGTGCCAGCAGCGGACTAGCGGGAGGATGGTACGAGCAGTACTTC. Translated: CASSGLAGGWYEQYF.

A word on this clone: Germline and junction disagree at one end, which may indicate a read error. The chain has TRBV5-6 and TRBJ1-3, with 11 nucleotides matching TRBD1. Germline assignment: CDR1 SGHDT and CDR2 YYEEEE. CDR3 length equals 12 residues. The DNA for the CDR3 is TGTGCCAGCAGCTCGGACAGGGGGCGAAGAGATTTT. Translation: CASSSDRGRRDF. Combining the CDR3 with reference TRBV5-6 and TRBJ1-3 gives the whole variable domain DAGVTQSPTHLIKTRGQQVTLRCSPKSGHDTVSWYQQALGQGPQFIFQYYEEEERQRGNFPDRFSGHQFPNYSSELNVNALLLGDSALYLCASSSDRGRRDFGEGSWLTVV.

This clone was recorded once. This sample includes further DNA sequences coding for the same CDR3. This chain links TRBV28 with TRBJ1-5; possibly TRBD1 for D (5 bases). Germline CDR1 and CDR2: MDHEN and SYDVKM. The length of the CDR3 is 14 residues. Trimming shortened V by 3 bases and J by 7 bases, and 13 bases separated the two germline ends. CDR3 region: CASSLGGSGQPQHF. The CDR3 nucleotides read TGTGCCAGCAGTTTGGGGGGGTCAGGACAGCCCCAGCATTTT.

The V gene is TRBV5-1, the J gene TRBJ2-3, with 8 bases aligning to TRBD2. Germline V gene data show CDR1 as SGHRS and CDR2 as YFSETQ. The CDR3 has 16 amino acids. The ends lost 2 bases at V and 1 base at J; junction bases unmatched: 6. CDR3 sequence reads: CASSFGSGRGTDTQYF. The DNA for the CDR3 is TGCGCCAGCAGCTTCGGAAGCGGGAGAGGCACAGATACGCAGTATTTT.

V is TRBV4-1 and J is TRBJ1-3; D call uncertain. CDR1 is MGHRA and CDR2 is YSYEKL in the germline V gene. The CDR3 length is 16 residues. Trimming removed 1 base at V and 3 bases at J, with 13 bases between. The CDR3 sequence: CASSQGERGHGNTIYF. The CDR3 region has the DNA TGCGCCAGCAGCCAAGGGGAGAGAGGCCATGGAAACACCATATATTTT.

The rearrangement uses TRBV28 and TRBJ1-6; 7 bases match TRBD1. V trimming: 2 bases; J trimming: 7 bases; junction bases outside the gene matches: 8. The CDR3 is 16 residues long. Germline V lookup: CDR1 MDHEN, CDR2 SYDVKM. The CDR3 coding sequence is TGTGCCAGCAGTTTAGGGCCAGGGGGAGGAAATTCACCCCTCCACTTT. The encoded protein is CASSLGPGGGNSPLHF.

J is TRBJ1-1 and V is TRBV13; D remains ambiguous. CDR3 size: 16 residues. V dropped 4 bases and J dropped 0 bases, with 15 bases sitting between them. Germline V gene lookup returns CDR1 PRHDT and CDR2 FYEKMQ (reference sequence). CDR3 nucleotides: TGTGCCAGCAGCTCGCCGGAGGGTCTGGTGAACACTGAAGCTTTCTTT. As protein: CASSSPEGLVNTEAFF.

This clone turned up a few times. The rearrangement links TRBV3-1 (or the pseudogene TRBV3-2) to TRBJ2-5; D may correspond to TRBD1 or TRBD2 (5 bases each). CDR1 LGHDT and CDR2 YNNKEL come from the germline V gene (reference sequence). This CDR3 region has 13 residues. Trimming removed 6 bases from V and 5 bases from J, with 13 bases in between. CDR3 protein: CASRLEGRETQYF. CDR3 coding DNA: TGTGCCAGCAGGCTAGAGGGGCGGGAGACCCAGTACTTC.

The chain is built from TRBV28 and TRBJ1-2; possibly TRBD1 for D (5 bases). CDR1 and CDR2 (germline): MDHEN, SYDVKM. Trimming took off 2 bases at V and 4 bases at J, with 11 bases between the two ends. The CDR3 length is 14 residues. The CDR3 DNA is TGTGCCAGCAGTTTACTCCAGGGAGGCTATGGCTACACCTTC. The encoded protein is CASSLLQGGYGYTF.

The CDR3 DNA sequence: TGTGCCAGCTCACCTCAGGGTGGCCGTGTTGGCTACACCTTC. Translating it yields CASSPQGGRVGYTF. The rearrangement joins TRBV18 to TRBJ1-2, with a possible D match to TRBD1 (5 bases). The CDR3 consists of 14 residues. Germline assignment: CDR1 KGHSH and CDR2 LQKENI. Between the trimmed V and J ends, which lost 3 bases and 7 bases, there was a span of 15 bases.

This CDR3 is CASSSRNEQFF. CDR3 coding DNA: TGTGCCAGCAGCTCGAGAAATGAGCAGTTCTTC. The V call is TRBV5-4, the J call TRBJ2-1; D not certain. CDR3 size: 11 residues. Germline loops: CDR1 SGHNT, CDR2 YYREEE (reference sequence). Trimming cost V 3 bases and J 7 bases, with 5 bases left between them.

J is TRBJ1-5 and V is TRBV6-1; 7 nucleotides align to TRBD1. The CDR3 covers 13 residues. V dropped 2 bases and J dropped 5; count of bases not matched to a gene: 0. CDR1 and CDR2 (germline): MNHNS, SASEGT. CDR3 nucleotide sequence: TGTGCCAGCAGTGAAACAGGGGATCAGCCCCAGCATTTT. Protein sequence: CASSETGDQPQHF.

V and J are TRBV5-1 and TRBJ2-3; 9 nucleotides align to TRBD2. The CDR3 has 16 residues. CDR1 and CDR2 (germline): SGHRS, YFSETQ. V lost 0 bases, J lost 5 bases, and 7 bases stayed unmatched. CDR3 amino acids: CASSLEGGRARDTQYF. The CDR3 DNA sequence: TGCGCCAGCAGCTTGGAGGGCGGGAGGGCCCGAGATACGCAGTATTTT.

The CDR3 region has the DNA TGTGCCAGCAGTACCGACAGGGTGGGGAATTCACCCCTCCACTTT. Amino acids: CASSTDRVGNSPLHF. The V and J genes are TRBV7-2 and TRBJ1-6; 7 bases line up with TRBD1. V was pared by 6 bases and J by 7 bases, with 9 bases of the junction left unmatched. This CDR3 is built from 15 residues. Looked up from germline, CDR1 is SGHTA and CDR2 is FQGNSA.

The rearrangement links TRBV7-2 to TRBJ1-4; D not resolved. CDR1 is SGHTA and CDR2 is FQGNSA in the germline V gene. There are 15 residues in the CDR3. V shed 1 base and J shed 3 bases, with 9 bases lying between them. This CDR3 reads CASSLEFSANEKLFF. The CDR3 region has the DNA TGTGCCAGCAGCTTAGAATTCTCTGCTAATGAAAAACTGTTTTTT.

In its sample, this clone was seen once. This chain uses TRBV19 with TRBJ2-1; D might be TRBD1 (6 bases). Looked up from germline, CDR1 is LNHDA and CDR2 is SQIVND (reference sequence). V dropped 6 bases and J dropped 0 bases, with 24 bases sitting between them. The CDR3 covers 19 residues. DNA of the CDR3: TGTGCCAGTAGCTCAACCAGGGGAGCCTACGTCAGCTCCTACAATGAGCAGTTCTTC. It yields the protein CASSSTRGAYVSSYNEQFF.